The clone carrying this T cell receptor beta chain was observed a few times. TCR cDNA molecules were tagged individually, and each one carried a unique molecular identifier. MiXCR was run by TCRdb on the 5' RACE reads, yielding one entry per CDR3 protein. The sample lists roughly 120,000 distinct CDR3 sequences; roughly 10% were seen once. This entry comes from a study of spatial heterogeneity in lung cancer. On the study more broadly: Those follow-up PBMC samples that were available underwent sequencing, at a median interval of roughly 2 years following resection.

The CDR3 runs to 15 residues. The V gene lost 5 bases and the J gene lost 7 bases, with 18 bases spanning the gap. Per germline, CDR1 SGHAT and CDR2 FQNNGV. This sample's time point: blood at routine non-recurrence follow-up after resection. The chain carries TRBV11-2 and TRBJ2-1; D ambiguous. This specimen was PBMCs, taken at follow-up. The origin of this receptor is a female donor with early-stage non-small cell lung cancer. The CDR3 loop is CASSPRLEFSNEQFF. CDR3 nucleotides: TGTGCCAGCAGCCCCAGGTTAGAGTTTAGTAATGAGCAGTTCTTC. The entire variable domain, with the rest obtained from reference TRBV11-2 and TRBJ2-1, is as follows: EAGVAQSPRYKIIEKRQSVAFWCNPISGHATLYWYQQILGQGPKLLIQFQNNGVVDDSQLPKDRFSAERLKGVDSTLKIQPAKLEDSAVYLCASSPRLEFSNEQFFGPGTRLTVL.